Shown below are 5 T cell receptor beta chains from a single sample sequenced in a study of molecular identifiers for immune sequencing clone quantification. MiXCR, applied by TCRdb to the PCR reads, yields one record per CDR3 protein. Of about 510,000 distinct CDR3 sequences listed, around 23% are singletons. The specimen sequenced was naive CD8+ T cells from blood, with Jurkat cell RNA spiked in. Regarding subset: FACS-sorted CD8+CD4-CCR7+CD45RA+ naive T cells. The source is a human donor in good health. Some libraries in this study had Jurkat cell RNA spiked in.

For the CDR3, the DNA is TGCGCCAGCAGCCAAGTGGTTGGACAGGTTTTGAAGGGCTACACCTTC. Protein product: CASSQVVGQVLKGYTF. J is TRBJ1-2 and V is TRBV4-3; 7 bases fit TRBD1. The CDR3 consists of 16 residues. Germline CDR1 and CDR2: LGHNA and YSLEER. The V and J ends lost 1 base and 8 bases, in that order; junction bases with no gene match: 13.

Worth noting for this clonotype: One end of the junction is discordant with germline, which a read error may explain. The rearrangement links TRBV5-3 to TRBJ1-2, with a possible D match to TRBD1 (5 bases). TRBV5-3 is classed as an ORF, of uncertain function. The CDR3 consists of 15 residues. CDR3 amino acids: CASSLSGGSAYGYTF. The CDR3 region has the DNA TGTGCCAGCAGCTTGAGCGGGGGGAGTGCCTATGGCTACACCTTC.

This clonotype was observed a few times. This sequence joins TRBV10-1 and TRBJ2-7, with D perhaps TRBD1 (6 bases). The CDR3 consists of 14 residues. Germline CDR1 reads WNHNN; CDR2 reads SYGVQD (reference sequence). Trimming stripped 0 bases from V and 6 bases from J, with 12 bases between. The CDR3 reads CASSESGTLSEQYF. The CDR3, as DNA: TGCGCCAGCAGTGAGTCCGGGACACTGTCCGAGCAGTACTTC.

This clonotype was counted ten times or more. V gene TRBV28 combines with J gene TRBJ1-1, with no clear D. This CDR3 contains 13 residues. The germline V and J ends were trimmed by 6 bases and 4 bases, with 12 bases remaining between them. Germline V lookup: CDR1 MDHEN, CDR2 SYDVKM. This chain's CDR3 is CASSLEGLTEAFF. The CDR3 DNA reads TGTGCCAGCAGCTTAGAAGGTCTCACTGAAGCTTTCTTT.

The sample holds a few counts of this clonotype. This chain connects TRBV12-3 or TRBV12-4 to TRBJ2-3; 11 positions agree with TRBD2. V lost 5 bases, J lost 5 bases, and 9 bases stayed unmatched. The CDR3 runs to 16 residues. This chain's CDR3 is CASSILLAGGKDTQYF. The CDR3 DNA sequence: TGTGCCAGCAGTATCCTTCTAGCGGGGGGAAAAGATACGCAGTATTTT.